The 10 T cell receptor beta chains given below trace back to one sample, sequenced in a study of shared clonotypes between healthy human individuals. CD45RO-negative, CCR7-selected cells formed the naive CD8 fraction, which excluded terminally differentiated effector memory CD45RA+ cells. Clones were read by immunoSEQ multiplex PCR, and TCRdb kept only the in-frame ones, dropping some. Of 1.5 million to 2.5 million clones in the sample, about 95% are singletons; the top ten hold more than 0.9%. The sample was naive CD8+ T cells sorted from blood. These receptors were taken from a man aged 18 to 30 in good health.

Here the CDR3 reads CASTMSSYNEQFF. In DNA, the CDR3 is TGTGCCAGCACCATGAGCTCCTACAATGAGCAGTTCTTC. J is TRBJ2-1 and V is TRBV2; unclear D gene. The CDR3 runs 13 residues. In germline, CDR1 is SNHLY, CDR2 FYNNEI. V lost 7 bases and J lost 0, with 7 bases in between.

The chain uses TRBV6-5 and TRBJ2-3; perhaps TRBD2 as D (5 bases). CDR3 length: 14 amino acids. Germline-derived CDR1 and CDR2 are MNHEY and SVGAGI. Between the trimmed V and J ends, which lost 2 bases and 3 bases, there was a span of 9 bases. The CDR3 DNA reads TGTGCCAGCAGTTACGAGGGAGCGACAGATACGCAGTATTTT. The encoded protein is CASSYEGATDTQYF.

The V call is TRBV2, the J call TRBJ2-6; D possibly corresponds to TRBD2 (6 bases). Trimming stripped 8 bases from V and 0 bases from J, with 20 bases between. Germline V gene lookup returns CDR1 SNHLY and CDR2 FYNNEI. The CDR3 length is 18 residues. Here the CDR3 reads CASPQEAGPSSGANVLTF. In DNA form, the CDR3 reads TGTGCCAGCCCACAGGAAGCGGGCCCCAGCTCTGGGGCCAACGTCCTGACTTTC.

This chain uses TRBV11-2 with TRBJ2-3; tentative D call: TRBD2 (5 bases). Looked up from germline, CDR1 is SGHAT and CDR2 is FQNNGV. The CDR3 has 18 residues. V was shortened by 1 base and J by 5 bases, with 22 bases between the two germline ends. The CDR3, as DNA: TGTGCCAGCAGCTTAGGCTACCCCTCGGCTCTAGCTATAGATACGCAGTATTTT. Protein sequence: CASSLGYPSALAIDTQYF. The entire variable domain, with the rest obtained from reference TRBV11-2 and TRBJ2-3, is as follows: EAGVAQSPRYKIIEKRQSVAFWCNPISGHATLYWYQQILGQGPKLLIQFQNNGVVDDSQLPKDRFSAERLKGVDSTLKIQPAKLEDSAVYLCASSLGYPSALAIDTQYFGPGTRLTVL.

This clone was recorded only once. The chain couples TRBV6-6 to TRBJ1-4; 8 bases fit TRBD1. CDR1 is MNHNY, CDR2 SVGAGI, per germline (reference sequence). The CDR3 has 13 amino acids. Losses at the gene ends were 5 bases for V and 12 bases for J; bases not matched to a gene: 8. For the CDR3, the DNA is TGTGCCAGCAGTGAGGGGAGGGGACAGGAACTGTTTTTT. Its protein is CASSEGRGQELFF.

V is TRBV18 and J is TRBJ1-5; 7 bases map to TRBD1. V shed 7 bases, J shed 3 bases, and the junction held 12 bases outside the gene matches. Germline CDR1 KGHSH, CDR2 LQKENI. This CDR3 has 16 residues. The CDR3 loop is CASLQEGAGSNQPQHF. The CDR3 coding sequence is TGTGCCAGCTTACAAGAGGGGGCTGGATCCAATCAGCCCCAGCATTTT.

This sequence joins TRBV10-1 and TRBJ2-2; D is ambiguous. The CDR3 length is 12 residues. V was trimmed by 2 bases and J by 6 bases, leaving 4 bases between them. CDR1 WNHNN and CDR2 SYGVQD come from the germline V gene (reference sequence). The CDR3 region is CASSEGPGELFF. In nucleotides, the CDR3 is TGCGCCAGCAGTGAGGGACCCGGGGAGCTGTTTTTT.

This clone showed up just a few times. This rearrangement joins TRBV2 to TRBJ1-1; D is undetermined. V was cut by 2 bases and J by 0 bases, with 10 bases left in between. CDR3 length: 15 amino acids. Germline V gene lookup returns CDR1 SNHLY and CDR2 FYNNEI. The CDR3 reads CASSETDGMNTEAFF. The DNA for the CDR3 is TGTGCCAGCAGTGAAACGGACGGTATGAACACTGAAGCTTTCTTT. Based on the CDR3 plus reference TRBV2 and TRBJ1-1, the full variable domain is EPEVTQTPSHQVTQMGQEVILRCVPISNHLYFYWYRQILGQKVEFLVSFYNNEISEKSEIFDDQFSVERPDGSNFTLKIRSTKLEDSAMYFCASSETDGMNTEAFFGQGTRLTVV.

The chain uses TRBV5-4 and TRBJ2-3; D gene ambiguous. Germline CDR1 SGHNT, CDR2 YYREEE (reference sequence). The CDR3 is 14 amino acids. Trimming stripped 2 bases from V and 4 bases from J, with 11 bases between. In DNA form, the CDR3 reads TGTGCCAGCAGCTTTGGCAGGCTCGCAGATACGCAGTATTTT. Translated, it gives CASSFGRLADTQYF.

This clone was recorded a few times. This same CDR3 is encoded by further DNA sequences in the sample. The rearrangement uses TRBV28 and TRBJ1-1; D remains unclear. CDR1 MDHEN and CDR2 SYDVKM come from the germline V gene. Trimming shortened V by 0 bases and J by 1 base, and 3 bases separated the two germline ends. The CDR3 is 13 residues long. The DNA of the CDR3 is TGTGCCAGCAGTTTATGGGGGAACACTGAAGCTTTCTTT. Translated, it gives CASSLWGNTEAFF.